This T cell receptor beta chain was sequenced during a study of blood T cell repertoires in COVID-19 (dated by TCRdb to about 2020). For the wider study: Collaborator samples came from the United States, Italy and Spain and covered acute and convalescent phases of COVID-19. A de-identified subject ID, COVID-19 status, age in years and sex were almost always included in the sample metadata. Where HLA class I and class II types were available, the types were taken from metadata supplied by the sample provider, not from assay-based typing. The samples were drawn from two sources: the first 160 participants of the ongoing ImmuneRACE study, and 1,000 to 1,500 subjects contributed by 6 global collaborators. A freely available public database, intended as a resource for researchers studying the immune response to SARS-CoV-2, is where the repertoires were released. The material from the prospective study consisted of cDNA or gDNA derived from T cells, B-cell-depleted T cells, or PBMCs. The dataset comprised deeply sampled blood TCRbeta repertoires from subjects exposed to, actively infected with, or recovered from COVID-19.

With respect to this clone: There is no known antigen for this receptor. Base qualities are not at hand, and no much larger clone is one base apart.

TCRbeta CDR3 regions were amplified from genomic DNA by means of the immunoSEQ Assay, a bias-controlled multiplex PCR. In the source study's methods: The number of nucleated cells in each sample was estimated by amplification of reference gene primers within the assay. To quantify the absolute abundance of each unique TCRbeta CDR3 rearrangement, sequence reads were collapsed and filtered. For each sample, productive Simpson clonality was calculated by taking the square root of Simpson's diversity index across productive rearrangements. TCRdb's version of the immuneACCESS table is confined to in-frame rearrangements and falls short of the full clone set. An unresolved V gene accounts for under half of the shortfall where checked; the remainder is of unknown origin. D and trimming come from the DNA, and the V and J calls and clone size come from that table. The sample table records approximately 100,000 clones; 76% of these occur just once. Together, the top ten hold 5% to 7.5% of the sample.

The CDR3 holds 16 amino acids from the cysteine to the phenylalanine. Of all the DNA, just the CDR3 is kept, 48 bases in frame from base 1. At the junction V is shortened by 0 bases and J by 7 bases; bases outside the gene matches: 7. The germline V gene gives CDR1 as LGHNA and CDR2 as YNFKEQ. Study-wide conclusions, independent of this receptor: How much clinical and demographic metadata was included differed by source and by participant, and the metadata was provided uncurated.

In Seattle, one collaborating source enrolled patients while the infection was active and tracked those patients longitudinally over the course of disease. The collaborating institutions used their own protocols to collect whole blood in K2EDTA tubes. For TCRbeta analysis, collaborators shipped samples in one of three forms: frozen whole blood, isolated PBMCs, or DNA extracted from either of those sample types. The chain joins TRBV4-2 to TRBJ2-1; TRBD2 lines up with 9 middle nucleotides. The clonotype originates from an older man with COVID-19, enrolled during active disease. The sample taken for sequencing was peripheral blood. The nucleotide sequence reads TGTGCCAGCAGCCAAGAAATGGCGGGAGGGGATAATGAGCAGTTCTTC. Translated, this gives CASSQEMAGGDNEQFF.